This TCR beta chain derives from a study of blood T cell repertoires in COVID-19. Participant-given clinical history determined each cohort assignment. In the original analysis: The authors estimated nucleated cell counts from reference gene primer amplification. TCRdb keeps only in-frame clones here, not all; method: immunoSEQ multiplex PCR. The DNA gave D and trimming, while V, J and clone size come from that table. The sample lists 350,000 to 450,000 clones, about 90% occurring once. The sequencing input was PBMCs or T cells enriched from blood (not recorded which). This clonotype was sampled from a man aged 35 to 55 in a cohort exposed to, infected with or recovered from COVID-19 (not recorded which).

This CDR3 reads CASSLVGLRSGNYGYTF. CDR3 coding DNA: TGTGCCAGCAGCTTAGTAGGCCTCAGGTCGGGAAACTATGGCTACACCTTC. The rearrangement links TRBV7-9 to TRBJ1-2; no reliable D call. The V and J ends lost 1 base and 2 bases respectively, with 17 bases between them. Germline-derived CDR1 and CDR2 are SEHNR and FQNEAQ (reference sequence). CDR3 size: 17 residues.